This is a list of T cell receptor beta chains from one sample in a study of blood T cell repertoires in COVID-19. Sequencing used immunoSEQ multiplex PCR; TCRdb keeps in-frame clones, though not all of them. In the table there are roughly 500,000 clones, 89% of which are singletons. Sequenced sample: peripheral blood. The receptors shown here come from a man aged 18 to 30 with COVID-19, enrolled during active disease. Each CDR3 is given with its conserved first and last residue. Each record gives: D gene, J gene, V gene, CDR3 length, clone size, CDR3 protein, CDR3 DNA. A D gene is named only where the DNA matches it firmly. Size is stated for part of the rows, as once, few or many counts, or as a class when the clone is expanded.

TRBD1,TRBJ1-4,TRBV10-3,15,once,CAISAMGQDNEKLFF,TGTGCCATCAGTGCAATGGGACAGGATAATGAAAAACTGTTTTTT
NA,TRBJ2-6,TRBV5-4,20,NA,CASIYAYRQQNIPGANVLTF,TGTGCCAGCATTTACGCTTACCGACAGCAAAATATACCTGGGGCCAACGTCCTGACTTTC
NA,TRBJ2-1,TRBV7-3,13,NA,CASSQPERNEQFF,TGTGCCAGCAGCCAACCAGAAAGAAATGAGCAGTTCTTC
NA,TRBJ2-7,TRBV11-3,15,NA,CASSLDFRLLDEQYF,TGTGCCAGCAGCTTAGACTTCAGACTTTTGGACGAGCAGTACTTC
NA,TRBJ1-6,TRBV13,13,few,CASSSPGVSPLHF,TGTGCCAGCAGCTCCCCGGGAGTATCACCCCTCCACTTT
NA,TRBJ2-5,TRBV7-9,15,NA,CASSLEGGIEETQYF,TGTGCCAGCAGCTTAGAGGGCGGGATAGAAGAGACCCAGTACTTC
NA,TRBJ2-2,TRBV4-1,16,NA,CASSQEGSSNTGELFF,TGCGCCAGCAGCCAAGAGGGGAGTTCGAACACCGGGGAGCTGTTTTTT
TRBD2,TRBJ2-7,TRBV2,14,NA,CASRGVSGRNEQYF,TGTGCCAGCAGGGGGGTTAGCGGGCGAAACGAGCAGTACTTC
NA,TRBJ1-2,TRBV12-3/TRBV12-4,13,NA,CASSRTVYYGYTF,TGTGCCAGCAGTAGGACAGTATACTATGGCTACACCTTC
TRBD1,TRBJ2-7,TRBV30,11,NA,CAWGQVDEQYF,TGTGCCTGGGGACAGGTGGACGAGCAGTACTTC
NA,TRBJ2-7,TRBV5-6,9,NA,CAPEGDGYF,TGTGCCCCAGAGGGGGATGGGTACTTC
TRBD2,TRBJ2-3,TRBV15,15,NA,CATHVTSGITDTQYF,TGTGCCACCCATGTGACTAGCGGGATCACAGATACGCAGTATTTT
TRBD1,TRBJ1-2,TRBV2,17,NA,CASSDQGATEANYGYTF,TGTGCCAGCAGTGATCAGGGGGCAACCGAAGCTAACTATGGCTACACCTTC
TRBD2,TRBJ2-3,TRBV27,17,NA,CASDWGLAGGNLNTQYF,TGTGCCAGCGACTGGGGACTAGCGGGGGGGAACCTAAATACGCAGTATTTT
TRBD1,TRBJ2-2,TRBV5-1,16,NA,CASSYLGQGNTGELFF,TGCGCCAGCAGCTACCTGGGACAGGGGAACACCGGGGAGCTGTTTTTT
NA,TRBJ1-3,TRBV20-1,11,once,CSARDGDTIYF,TGCAGTGCTAGAGACGGGGACACCATATATTTT
TRBD1,TRBJ1-1,TRBV11-2,16,NA,CASSPPGQGKNTEAFF,TGTGCCAGCTCCCCCCCTGGACAGGGAAAGAACACTGAAGCTTTCTTT
NA,TRBJ2-1,TRBV5-1,11,NA,CASSLAVEQFF,TGCGCCAGCAGCTTGGCGGTGGAGCAGTTCTTC
TRBD1,TRBJ2-7,TRBV27,15,NA,CASSPEGGPSYEQYF,TGTGCCAGCAGTCCAGAAGGGGGCCCGTCCTACGAGCAGTACTTC
NA,TRBJ2-3,TRBV7-9,15,NA,CASSPPLGVPDTQYF,TGTGCCAGCAGCCCGCCTCTGGGCGTCCCAGATACGCAGTATTTT
NA,TRBJ2-7,TRBV10-1,12,NA,CASSGLAGEQYF,TGCGCCAGCAGTGGGCTAGCTGGCGAGCAGTACTTC
NA,TRBJ1-1,TRBV5-1,16,once,CASSPERGQRDTEAFF,TGCGCCAGCAGCCCCGAACGGGGACAACGTGACACTGAAGCTTTCTTT
NA,TRBJ1-1,TRBV10-2,14,NA,CASSGQGQNTEAFF,TGCGCCAGCAGTGGCCAGGGACAGAACACTGAAGCTTTCTTT
TRBD2,TRBJ2-3,TRBV29-1,16,NA,CSVVGLADHSTDTQYF,TGCAGCGTCGTGGGACTAGCGGACCATAGCACAGATACGCAGTATTTT
TRBD1,TRBJ1-1,TRBV6-6,13,NA,CASSTSGGVGAFF,TGTGCCAGCAGTACCTCAGGGGGCGTTGGGGCTTTCTTT
NA,TRBJ2-3,TRBV24-1,13,NA,CATSDPRTDTQYF,TGTGCCACCAGTGATCCGAGGACAGATACGCAGTATTTT
TRBD1,TRBJ2-3,TRBV7-9,14,NA,CASNRGTSTDTQYF,TGTGCCAGCAACAGGGGGACTAGCACAGATACGCAGTATTTT
NA,TRBJ2-5,TRBV3-1/TRBV3-2,15,NA,CASRGYRTAQETQYF,TGTGCCAGCAGGGGCTACAGGACAGCCCAAGAGACCCAGTACTTC
NA,TRBJ2-3,TRBV12-3/TRBV12-4,13,NA,CASSLHSENTQYF,TGTGCCAGCAGTCTCCATTCGGAGAATACGCAGTATTTT
TRBD2,TRBJ2-7,TRBV5-1,14,few,CASSLRGGPDEQYF,TGCGCCAGCAGCTTGCGGGGGGGGCCGGACGAGCAGTACTTC
NA,TRBJ1-4,TRBV2,15,once,CASSEVTLLDEKLFF,TGTGCCAGCAGTGAAGTAACCCTACTGGATGAAAAACTGTTTTTT
TRBD1,TRBJ1-2,TRBV19,18,NA,CASFPSLRTGVWSYGYTF,TGTGCCAGTTTCCCCAGTTTAAGGACAGGCGTATGGAGCTATGGCTACACCTTC
TRBD2,TRBJ2-3,TRBV11-2,17,NA,CASSSLAGGLVADTQYF,TGTGCCAGCAGCTCACTAGCGGGGGGGCTAGTCGCAGATACGCAGTATTTT
TRBD2,TRBJ2-2,TRBV19,16,NA,CASSPRLAGDTGELFF,TGTGCCAGTAGCCCCAGACTAGCGGGGGACACCGGGGAGCTGTTTTTT
NA,TRBJ2-7,TRBV20-1,11,NA,CSAAGDYEQYF,TGCAGTGCCGCCGGGGACTACGAGCAGTACTTC
TRBD1,TRBJ1-3,TRBV14,15,NA,CASSQWTGSGNTIYF,TGTGCCAGCAGCCAATGGACAGGGTCTGGAAACACCATATATTTT
NA,TRBJ2-3,TRBV18,13,NA,CASSRDWMDTQYF,TGTGCCAGCTCCCGAGACTGGATGGATACGCAGTATTTT
TRBD2,TRBJ2-2,TRBV2,15,NA,CASSPSSSGSGELFF,TGTGCCAGCAGCCCCTCGTCTAGCGGGTCGGGGGAGCTGTTTTTT
TRBD2,TRBJ2-1,TRBV7-2,15,NA,CASSFLAGGQNEQFF,TGTGCCAGCAGCTTCTTAGCGGGGGGGCAAAATGAGCAGTTCTTC
TRBD2,TRBJ2-6,TRBV24-1,14,NA,CATSGGVGANVLTF,TGTGCCACCAGCGGGGGGGTTGGGGCCAACGTCCTGACTTTC
NA,TRBJ2-3,TRBV30,16,once,CAWRLEGHGLGDTQYF,TGTGCCTGGAGACTAGAGGGACACGGCCTGGGAGATACGCAGTATTTT
NA,TRBJ2-2,TRBV5-4,16,NA,CASSLDPTSNTGELFF,TGTGCCAGCAGCTTGGATCCTACGTCGAACACCGGGGAGCTGTTTTTT
TRBD2,TRBJ2-5,TRBV2,18,NA,CASSEVASGAPTQETQYF,TGTGCCAGCAGTGAAGTGGCTAGCGGGGCCCCGACCCAAGAGACCCAGTACTTC